The rows below give T cell receptor beta chains drawn from one sample of a study of T cell responses to AZD1222 COVID-19 vaccine. Assay: immunoSEQ multiplex PCR; the TCRdb copy retains only in-frame clones and omits some. The table lists 100,000 to 130,000 clones, approximately 90% of them singletons. The input for sequencing was peripheral blood, taken 28 days after the second AZD1222 dose. The source is an adult who received the AZD1222 COVID-19 vaccine. Each CDR3 is given with its conserved first and last residue.

TRBJ1-1,TRBV2,CASSVSLTGNMNTEAFF
TRBJ1-4,TRBV2,CASSEVGRGEEKLFF
TRBJ2-2,TRBV7-9,CASSLAGGQATGELFF
TRBJ1-1,TRBV11-2,CASSLEPGVYSEAFF
TRBJ1-4,TRBV19,CASRGRRSTNEKLFF
TRBJ1-1,TRBV28,CASGVNTEAFF
TRBJ1-3,TRBV28,CASRTLGTGETIYF
TRBJ1-5,TRBV24-1,CATSPRGAGQPQHF
TRBJ1-2,TRBV30,CAWSPTGGSYGYTF
TRBJ1-1,TRBV6-5,CASSYSGQGGTEAFF
TRBJ2-3,TRBV24-1,CATSAGGDTQYF
TRBJ1-4,TRBV27,CASSLYGGANEKLFF
TRBJ1-2,TRBV5-1,CASSLDLRGYTF